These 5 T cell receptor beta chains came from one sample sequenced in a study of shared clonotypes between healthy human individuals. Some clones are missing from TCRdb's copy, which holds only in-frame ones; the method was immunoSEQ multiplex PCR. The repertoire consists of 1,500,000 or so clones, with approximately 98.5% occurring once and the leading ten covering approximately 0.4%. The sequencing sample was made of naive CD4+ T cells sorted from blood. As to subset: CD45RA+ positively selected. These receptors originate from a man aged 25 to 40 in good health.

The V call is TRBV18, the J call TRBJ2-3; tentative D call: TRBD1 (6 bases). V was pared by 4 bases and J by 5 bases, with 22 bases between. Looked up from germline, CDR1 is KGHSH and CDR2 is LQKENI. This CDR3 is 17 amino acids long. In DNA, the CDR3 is TGTGCCAGCTCACACGGAATCGGGACACCGATGTTAGATACGCAGTATTTT. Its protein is CASSHGIGTPMLDTQYF.

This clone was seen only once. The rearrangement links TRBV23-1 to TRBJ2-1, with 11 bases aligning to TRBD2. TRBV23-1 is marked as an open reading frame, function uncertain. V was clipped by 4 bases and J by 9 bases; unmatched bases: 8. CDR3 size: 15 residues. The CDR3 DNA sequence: TGCGCCAGCAGTCCGGGACTAGCGGCCGTCGGTGAGCAGTTCTTC. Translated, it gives CASSPGLAAVGEQFF.

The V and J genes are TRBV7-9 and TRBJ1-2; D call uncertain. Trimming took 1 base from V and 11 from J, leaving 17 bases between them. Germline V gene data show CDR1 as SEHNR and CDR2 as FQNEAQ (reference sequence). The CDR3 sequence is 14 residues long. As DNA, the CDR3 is TGTGCCAGCAGCTTAGATCTCGGACTCGGGCGGTACACCTTC. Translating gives CASSLDLGLGRYTF. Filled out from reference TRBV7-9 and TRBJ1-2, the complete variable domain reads DTGVSQNPRHKITKRGQNVTFRCDPISEHNRLYWYRQTLGQGPEFLTYFQNEAQLEKSRLLSDRFSAERPKGSFSTLEIQRTEQGDSAMYLCASSLDLGLGRYTFGSGTRLTVV.

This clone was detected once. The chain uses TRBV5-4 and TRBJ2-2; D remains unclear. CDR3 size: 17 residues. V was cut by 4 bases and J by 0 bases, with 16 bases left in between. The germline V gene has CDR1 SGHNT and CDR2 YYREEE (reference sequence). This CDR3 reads CASSRAVFNANTGELFF. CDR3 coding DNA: TGTGCCAGCAGCCGGGCGGTTTTCAACGCGAACACCGGGGAGCTGTTTTTT.

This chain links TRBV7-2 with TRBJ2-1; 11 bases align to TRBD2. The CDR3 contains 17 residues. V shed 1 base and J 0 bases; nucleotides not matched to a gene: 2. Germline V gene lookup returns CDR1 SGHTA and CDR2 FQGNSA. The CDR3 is CASSLVGTSGSYNEQFF. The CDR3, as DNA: TGTGCCAGCAGCTTAGTTGGGACTAGCGGCTCCTACAATGAGCAGTTCTTC.